This T cell receptor beta chain was captured in a study of early T cells in non-severe SARS-CoV-2 infection. Overall study context: Sequencing input comprised bulk RNA from unsorted whole blood; chain pairing was not available. Study findings and constraints: Matching with VDJdb favored anti-spike CD8 responses (missing private and CD4 specificities).

This clonotype was detected many times. Its antigen remains unknown. The library protocol tagged individual cDNA molecules with unique molecular identifiers. One entry per CDR3 protein results from TCRdb running MiXCR on the 5' RACE reads. The sample lists 40,000 or so distinct CDR3 sequences; approximately 5.8% were seen once. V was clipped by 5 bases and J by 0 bases, with 13 bases between them. Germline V gene data show CDR1 as LGHNA and CDR2 as YNFKEQ. This CDR3 is built from 16 residues. This chain uses TRBV4-2 with TRBJ1-4; D gene uncertain. Material: whole blood. The receptor was isolated from an adult who was a healthcare worker with PCR-confirmed SARS-CoV-2 infection or an uninfected control (not recorded which). The DNA for the CDR3 is TGTGCCAGCAGCGGGTCGGGTACCGCAACTAATGAAAAACTGTTTTTT. Residues: CASSGSGTATNEKLFF.